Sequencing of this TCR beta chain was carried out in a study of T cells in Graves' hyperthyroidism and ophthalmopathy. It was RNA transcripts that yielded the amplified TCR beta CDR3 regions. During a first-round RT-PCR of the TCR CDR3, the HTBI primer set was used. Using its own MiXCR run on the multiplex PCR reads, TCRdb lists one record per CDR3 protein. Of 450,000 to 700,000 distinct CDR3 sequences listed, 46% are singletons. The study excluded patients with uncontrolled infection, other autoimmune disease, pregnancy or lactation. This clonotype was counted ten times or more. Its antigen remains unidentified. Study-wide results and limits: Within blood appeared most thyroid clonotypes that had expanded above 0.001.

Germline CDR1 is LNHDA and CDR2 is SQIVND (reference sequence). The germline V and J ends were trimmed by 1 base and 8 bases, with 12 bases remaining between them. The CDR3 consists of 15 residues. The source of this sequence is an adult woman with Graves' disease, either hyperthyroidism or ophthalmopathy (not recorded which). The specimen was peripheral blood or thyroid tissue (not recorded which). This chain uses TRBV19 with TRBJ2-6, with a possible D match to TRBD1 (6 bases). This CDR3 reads CASSIVSTGSNVLTF. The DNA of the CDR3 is TGTGCCAGTAGTATAGTCTCGACAGGCTCCAACGTCCTGACTTTC.